A selection of T cell receptor beta chains follows, all from one sample in a study of T cell repertoires in cytomegalovirus infection. No antigen has been identified for these receptors. TCRdb reprocessed the reads via MiXCR and lists one record per CDR3 protein. The data contain about 700,000 distinct CDR3 sequences, approximately 33% of them singletons. Sequences were derived from cultured PBMCs, sampled from culture after CMV antigen stimulation. Source of these receptors: a human donor in good health (CMV status not recorded). Some clones in this sample may be carry-over from other donors' samples. Each CDR3 is given with its conserved first and last residue. The D gene is left open where the match is weak. A clone size is listed for some rows: how often the clone was seen (once, few, many), or a class if it is expanded.

v_gene	abundance	j_gene	d_gene	CDR3aa	CDR3nt
TRBV2	few	TRBJ2-3	TRBD1	CATSPRTGKDTQYF	TGTGCCACCTCTCCTAGGACAGGAAAAGATACGCAGTATTTT
TRBV7-2	few	TRBJ1-2	TRBD1	CASSPPGRGPLGGYTF	TGTGCCAGCAGCCCGCCTGGCAGGGGGCCCCTAGGTGGCTACACCTTC
TRBV5-6	few	TRBJ2-7	TRBD2	CASTLGGLAGRYEQYF	TGTGCCAGCACCCTTGGTGGACTAGCGGGAAGGTACGAGCAGTACTTC
TRBV6-5	.	TRBJ1-1	.	CASSYSTGTPDF	TGTGCCAGCAGTTACTCGACCGGGACCCCTGACTTT
TRBV4-2	few	TRBJ2-7	.	CASSQDPGPYEQYF	TGTGCCAGCAGCCAAGATCCGGGGCCCTACGAGCAGTACTTC
TRBV6-2/TRBV6-3	.	TRBJ2-3	.	CASRLAGIIDTQYF	TGTGCCAGCCGCCTGGCGGGAATAATAGATACGCAGTATTTT
TRBV11-2	.	TRBJ2-7	.	CASSLFRRVYEQYF	TGTGCCAGCAGCTTATTCCGCCGGGTCTACGAGCAGTACTTC
TRBV7-6	.	TRBJ1-3	.	CASSLEAGYDGNTIYF	TGTGCCAGCAGCTTAGAAGCGGGGTACGACGGAAACACCATATATTTT
TRBV4-1	.	TRBJ2-2	TRBD1	CASSQAGTGLAGELFF	TGCGCCAGCAGCCAAGCCGGGACAGGGCTCGCCGGGGAGCTGTTTTTT
TRBV7-9	.	TRBJ1-6	.	CASSLAPLSNSPLHF	TGTGCCAGCAGCTTAGCGCCTCTTAGTAATTCACCCCTCCACTTT
TRBV12-3/TRBV12-4	.	TRBJ1-1	TRBD1	CASSLVFTGGGTEAFF	TGTGCCAGCAGTTTAGTTTTCACAGGGGGCGGGACTGAAGCTTTCTTT
TRBV7-9	few	TRBJ2-5	.	CASSLGLGGTQYF	TGTGCCAGCAGCTTAGGCCTCGGTGGGACCCAGTACTTC
TRBV5-5	.	TRBJ2-1	TRBD2	CASSLDPGGGEQFF	TGTGCCAGCAGCTTGGACCCGGGGGGAGGGGAGCAGTTCTTC
TRBV6-1	.	TRBJ2-1	.	CASMWENYNEQFF	TGTGCCAGCATGTGGGAAAACTACAATGAGCAGTTCTTC
TRBV7-9	.	TRBJ2-3	.	CASSLDSNTDTQYF	TGTGCCAGCAGCTTAGACAGTAACACAGATACGCAGTATTTT
TRBV6-1	.	TRBJ1-2	.	CASRAYNYRGYTF	TGTGCCAGCAGAGCCTACAATTACCGGGGCTACACCTTC
TRBV11-2	many	TRBJ2-3	.	CASSSSDTQYF	TGTGCCAGCAGCTCCTCCGATACGCAGTATTTT
TRBV6-1	few	TRBJ2-5	TRBD1	CASRQDREETQYF	TGTGCCAGCAGACAGGACAGGGAAGAGACCCAGTACTTC
TRBV18	.	TRBJ2-5	TRBD1	CASSPMGQGEGQYF	TGTGCCAGCTCACCAATGGGACAGGGAGAAGGCCAGTACTTC
TRBV2	few	TRBJ1-4	.	CASGANANEKLFF	TGTGCCAGCGGGGCTAATGCCAATGAAAAACTGTTTTTT
TRBV7-9	few	TRBJ2-1	.	CASSSYTGLNEQFF	TGTGCCAGCAGCTCCTACACAGGGTTGAATGAGCAGTTCTTC
TRBV27	.	TRBJ2-7	.	CASSLSVEETYEQYF	TGTGCCAGCAGTTTGTCGGTGGAGGAGACCTACGAGCAGTACTTC
TRBV5-4	.	TRBJ1-1	TRBD1	CASSLAWGTGGMNTEAFF	TGTGCCAGCAGCTTGGCTTGGGGGACAGGGGGAATGAACACTGAAGCTTTCTTT
TRBV10-3	.	TRBJ2-7	.	CAISRTERKGGYEQYF	TGTGCCATCAGCCGGACAGAACGCAAGGGGGGCTACGAGCAGTACTTC
TRBV12-5	few	TRBJ2-1	.	CASGLVPDGTSYNEQFF	TGTGCTAGTGGTTTGGTCCCGGACGGGACCTCCTACAATGAGCAGTTCTTC
TRBV6-2/TRBV6-3	.	TRBJ2-3	TRBD1	CASRYRQGRSTDTQYF	TGTGCCAGCAGATACCGACAGGGCCGTAGCACAGATACGCAGTATTTT
TRBV6-5	few	TRBJ1-1	.	CASTLGNMNTEAFF	TGTGCCAGCACATTAGGGAACATGAACACTGAAGCTTTCTTT
TRBV7-2	many	TRBJ2-3	.	CASSAGPSTDTQYF	TGTGCCAGCAGTGCGGGACCAAGCACAGATACGCAGTATTTT
TRBV7-2	few	TRBJ1-1	.	CASSIRFGDGLNTEAFF	TGTGCCAGCAGCATTAGATTCGGGGATGGACTGAACACTGAAGCTTTCTTT
TRBV4-1	.	TRBJ2-1	.	CASSPDRSYQFF	TGCGCCAGCAGCCCAGACAGGTCGTATCAGTTCTTC
TRBV12-3/TRBV12-4	once	TRBJ1-3	TRBD1	CASSPRQGSVNTVYF	TGTGCCAGCAGTCCCCGACAGGGAAGCGTAAACACCGTATATTTT
TRBV10-3	once	TRBJ2-2	.	CAISESRGPNTGELFF	TGTGCCATCAGTGAGTCCCGAGGCCCAAACACCGGGGAGCTGTTTTTT
TRBV7-2	.	TRBJ2-1	.	CASSLAIRSYNEQFF	TGTGCCAGCAGCTTAGCGATCCGATCCTACAATGAGCAGTTCTTC
TRBV7-7	.	TRBJ1-4	.	CASRGGRRVPQLF	TGTGCCAGCAGAGGAGGGAGGCGAGTTCCCCAACTTTTT
TRBV7-6	.	TRBJ1-4	.	CASSHHGQQTNEKLFF	TGTGCCAGCAGCCATCACGGGCAACAGACTAATGAAAAACTGTTTTTT
TRBV7-8	many	TRBJ1-6	.	CASSLGTLGDSPLHF	TGTGCCAGCAGCTTAGGGACCCTGGGGGATTCACCCCTCCACTTT
TRBV6-1	.	TRBJ1-5	TRBD1	CASKGQGANQPQHF	TGTGCCAGCAAGGGACAGGGGGCGAATCAGCCCCAGCATTTT
TRBV10-3	.	TRBJ2-1	.	CAISPRMDEQFF	TGTGCCATCAGCCCCAGGATGGATGAGCAGTTCTTC
TRBV15	few	TRBJ2-7	.	CATSRDITYEQYF	TGTGCCACCAGCAGAGATATAACCTACGAGCAGTACTTC
TRBV6-2/TRBV6-3	few	TRBJ2-5	.	CASRGPPRETQYF	TGTGCCAGCAGAGGCCCGCCGCGAGAGACCCAGTACTTC
TRBV12-3/TRBV12-4	few	TRBJ2-3	TRBD2	CASSFAGGPSDTQYF	TGTGCCAGCAGTTTCGCGGGAGGGCCGTCAGATACGCAGTATTTT
TRBV7-2	many	TRBJ2-3	.	CASSLRDSYTQYF	TGTGCCAGCAGCTTAAGAGACAGCTATACGCAGTATTTT
TRBV12-3/TRBV12-4	few	TRBJ1-2	.	CASSRRVAGYTF	TGTGCCAGCAGTCGCAGGGTTGCGGGCTACACCTTC
TRBV20-1	.	TRBJ2-7	TRBD2	CSARETSGRTPLEQYF	TGCAGTGCTAGAGAGACTAGCGGGAGGACCCCTCTCGAGCAGTACTTC
TRBV2	.	TRBJ1-2	.	CASSDEFSRYGYTF	TGTGCCAGCAGTGATGAGTTTTCCAGATATGGCTACACCTTC
TRBV18	few	TRBJ2-1	.	CASSPVGSQRNEQFF	TGTGCCAGCTCACCTGTCGGGAGCCAGCGGAATGAGCAGTTCTTC
TRBV20-1	few	TRBJ1-1	.	CSKDKGTEAFF	TGCAGTAAAGATAAGGGCACTGAAGCTTTCTTT
TRBV2	few	TRBJ2-7	.	CASSRQIYEQYF	TGTGCCAGCAGTAGACAAATTTACGAGCAGTACTTC
TRBV7-9	few	TRBJ1-1	.	CASSFLGLRAEAFF	TGTGCCAGCAGCTTTTTGGGGCTAAGGGCTGAAGCTTTCTTT
TRBV3-1	.	TRBJ1-4	TRBD1	CASSLSGQGDRGKLFF	TGTGCCAGCAGCCTTTCGGGACAGGGAGATAGAGGAAAACTGTTTTTT
TRBV12-3/TRBV12-4	.	TRBJ1-2	TRBD1	CASSSRTGGDGYTF	TGTGCCAGCAGCTCCAGGACAGGGGGCGATGGCTACACCTTC
TRBV6-5	once	TRBJ1-3	.	CASRPAGITKNTIYF	TGTGCCAGCCGCCCGGCAGGGATCACTAAGAACACCATATATTTT
TRBV2	few	TRBJ2-5	TRBD2	CASGYTSGEETQYF	TGTGCCAGCGGGTATACTAGCGGGGAAGAGACCCAGTACTTC
TRBV7-2	many	TRBJ2-1	.	CASSPISSYNEQFF	TGTGCCAGCAGCCCCATTAGCTCCTACAATGAGCAGTTCTTC